This T cell receptor (beta chain) is drawn from a study of blood T cell repertoires in COVID-19 (dated by TCRdb to the early 2020s). General notes on the study: Samples from collaborators originated in the United States, Italy and Spain and spanned both the acute and convalescent phases of COVID-19. The dataset comprised deeply sampled blood TCRbeta repertoires from subjects exposed to, actively infected with, or recovered from COVID-19. A de-identified subject ID, COVID-19 status, age in years and sex were almost always included in the sample metadata. Where available, HLA class I and class II types were obtained from metadata supplied by the sample provider rather than from assay-based typing. The samples were drawn from two sources: the first 160 participants of the ongoing ImmuneRACE study, and 950 to 1,500 subjects contributed by 6 global collaborators. The prospective study material was composed of cDNA or gDNA derived from T cells, B-cell-depleted T cells, or PBMCs. The repertoires were released in a freely available public database intended as a resource for research on the immune response to SARS-CoV-2. Study-wide conclusions, independent of this receptor: How much clinical and demographic metadata was included differed by source and by participant, and the metadata was provided uncurated.

On this clone: The antigen it recognizes is unknown. No qualities accompany the bases; no much larger clone lies one base away.

Via the germline V gene, CDR1 is SGHTA and CDR2 FQGTGA. There are 15 amino acids in the CDR3, from cysteine to phenylalanine inclusive. Kept here is only the CDR3 DNA, which spans 45 bases and is read in frame from base 1. Trimming takes 5 bases off V and 3 bases off J; junction bases not matched to a gene: 5. Whole blood was collected in K2EDTA tubes by collaborating institutions according to the institutions' own protocols. For TCRbeta analysis, collaborator samples were shipped as frozen whole blood, as isolated PBMCs, or as DNA extracted from either sample type. TCRbeta CDR3 regions were amplified from genomic DNA using the immunoSEQ Assay, a bias-controlled multiplex PCR. The authors' analysis ran thus. Within the assay, amplification of reference gene primers was used to estimate how many nucleated cells each sample contained. To quantify the absolute abundance of each unique TCRbeta CDR3 rearrangement, sequence reads were collapsed and filtered. For each sample, productive Simpson clonality was calculated as the square root of Simpson's diversity index across productive rearrangements. Here the immuneACCESS table is served through TCRdb, limited to in-frame sequences with V and J called. Missing clones are a known gap in these copies; in checked studies unresolved V genes cover under half, and the rest lacks a known reason. Clone size and V and J calls were adopted from that table, with D and trimming inferred from the DNA. The table for this sample lists tens of thousands of clones; around 82% of them were counted only once. The ten largest clones take up 39% of the sample.

Sequencing was done on a sample of peripheral blood. This sequence originates from a man older than 75 with active or convalescent COVID-19. The chain is assembled from TRBV7-3 and TRBJ2-1; 9 bases in between match TRBD1. CDR3 sequence: CASSPRQGDYNEQFF. The DNA sequence is TGTGCCAGCAGCCCTCGACAGGGGGACTACAATGAGCAGTTCTTC.